This passage covers 6 T cell receptor beta chains from one sample sequenced in a study of neurological immune-mediated disorders. TCRdb called the 5' RACE reads again in MiXCR, with one record for every CDR3 protein. The table shows 110,000 or so distinct CDR3 sequences, with around 3% occurring only once. The sample was PBMCs. The receptors were sampled from a woman under 40 with multiple sclerosis.

This clonotype was observed many times. The chain links TRBV12-3 or TRBV12-4 to TRBJ2-7, with 8 nucleotides matching TRBD2. The trim removed 0 bases at V and 2 bases at J, leaving 3 bases unmatched. The CDR3 sequence is 15 residues long. CDR3 sequence reads: CASSLAGGGPYEQYF. The CDR3 bases are TGTGCCAGCAGTTTAGCTGGCGGGGGGCCCTACGAGCAGTACTTC.

There are many counts of this clonotype. The chain couples TRBV27 to TRBJ2-5; TRBD2 aligns across 8 bases. The junction had 3 bases not matched to a gene; V was cut back by 0 bases and J by 3 bases. CDR3 length: 15 residues. The germline V gene has CDR1 MNHEY and CDR2 SMNVEV (reference sequence). This CDR3 reads CASSLSRGAEETQYF. The DNA of the CDR3 is TGTGCCAGCAGTTTATCGCGGGGGGCAGAAGAGACCCAGTACTTC.

Many counts were recorded for this clonotype. J is TRBJ1-1 and V is TRBV6-6; TRBD1 is a possible D gene (5 bases). CDR1 is MNHNY, CDR2 SVGAGI, per germline (reference sequence). V shed 6 bases and J shed 6 bases, with 8 bases lying between them. The CDR3 consists of 11 residues. The CDR3 DNA reads TGTGCCAGCAGGGGGGGATCTGAAGCTTTCTTT. Translation gives CASRGGSEAFF.

The rearrangement uses TRBV11-2 and TRBJ2-7, with D unresolved. Trimming stripped 1 base from V and 1 base from J, with 11 bases between. This CDR3 is built from 15 residues. Germline V lookup: CDR1 SGHAT, CDR2 FQNNGV. CDR3 amino acids: CASSLGVVPSYEQYF. For the CDR3, the DNA is TGTGCCAGCAGCTTAGGAGTAGTTCCTTCCTACGAGCAGTACTTC.

This clonotype has a count of ten or more. The chain couples TRBV5-1 to TRBJ1-2; the D gene is possibly TRBD1 (6 bases). V lost 3 bases, J lost 8 bases, and 8 bases lay in between. There are 11 residues in the CDR3. CDR1 is SGHRS and CDR2 is YFSETQ in the germline V gene. The CDR3 loop reads CASSSGAGYTF. The CDR3 DNA follows: TGCGCCAGCAGCTCAGGGGCGGGCTACACCTTC.

This chain joins TRBV18 and TRBJ2-2; possible D gene TRBD2, 5 bases. CDR1 and CDR2 (germline): KGHSH, LQKENI. This CDR3 is 13 amino acids long. The V end lost 2 bases, the J end lost 7 bases, and 8 bases lay between the germline ends. Written as DNA, the CDR3 is TGTGCCAGCTCACCAACGGGGAACGGGGAGCTGTTTTTT. Protein product: CASSPTGNGELFF.